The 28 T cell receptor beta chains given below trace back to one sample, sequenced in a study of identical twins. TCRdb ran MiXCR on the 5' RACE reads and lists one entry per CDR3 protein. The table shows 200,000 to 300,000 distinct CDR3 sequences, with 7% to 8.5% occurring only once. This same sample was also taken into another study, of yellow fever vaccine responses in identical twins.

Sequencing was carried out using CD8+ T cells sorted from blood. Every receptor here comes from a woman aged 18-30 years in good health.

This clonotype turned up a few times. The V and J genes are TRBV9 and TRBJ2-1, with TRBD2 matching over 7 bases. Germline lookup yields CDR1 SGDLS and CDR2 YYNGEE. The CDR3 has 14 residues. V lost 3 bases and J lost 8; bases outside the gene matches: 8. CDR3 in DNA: TGTGCCAGCAGCGCCGGGACTACTGACTATGAGCAGTTCTTC. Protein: CASSAGTTDYEQFF.

The CDR3 here is CASSHGQYGEQFF. In DNA form, the CDR3 reads TGTGCCAGCAGCCACGGACAGTACGGTGAGCAGTTCTTC. This chain connects TRBV3-1 to TRBJ2-1; tentatively, D is TRBD1 (6 bases). The CDR3 is 13 residues long. The germline V gene encodes CDR1 LGHDT and CDR2 YNNKEL (reference sequence). The V end was cut by 3 bases, the J end by 9 bases, with 12 bases between.

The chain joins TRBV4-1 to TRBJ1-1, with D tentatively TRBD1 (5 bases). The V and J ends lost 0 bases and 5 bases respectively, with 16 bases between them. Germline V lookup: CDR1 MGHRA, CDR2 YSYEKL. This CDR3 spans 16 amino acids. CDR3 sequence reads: CASSQDLVGARTEAFF. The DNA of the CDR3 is TGCGCCAGCAGCCAAGATCTGGTAGGGGCGCGGACTGAAGCTTTCTTT.

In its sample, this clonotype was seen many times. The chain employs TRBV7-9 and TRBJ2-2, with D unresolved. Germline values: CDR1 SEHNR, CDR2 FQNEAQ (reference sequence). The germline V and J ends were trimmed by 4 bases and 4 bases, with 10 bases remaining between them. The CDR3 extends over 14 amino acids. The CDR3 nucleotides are TGTGCCAGCAGCTCAGAACGCTCCACCGGGGAGCTGTTTTTT. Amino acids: CASSSERSTGELFF. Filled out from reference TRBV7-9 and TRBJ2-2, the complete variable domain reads DTGVSQNPRHKITKRGQNVTFRCDPISEHNRLYWYRQTLGQGPEFLTYFQNEAQLEKSRLLSDRFSAERPKGSFSTLEIQRTEQGDSAMYLCASSSERSTGELFFGEGSRLTVL.

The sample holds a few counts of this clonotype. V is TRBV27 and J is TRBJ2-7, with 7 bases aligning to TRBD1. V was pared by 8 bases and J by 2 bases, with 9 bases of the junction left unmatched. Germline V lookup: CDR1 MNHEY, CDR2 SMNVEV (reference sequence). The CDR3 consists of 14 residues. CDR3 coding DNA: TGTGCCAGCTGTCCCACAGGGGCGACCTACGAGCAGTACTTC. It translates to CASCPTGATYEQYF.

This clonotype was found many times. The CDR3 loop is CASSFRVQETQYF. CDR3 in DNA: TGTGCCAGCAGTTTTCGGGTACAAGAGACCCAGTACTTC. The J gene is TRBJ2-5, the V gene TRBV12-3 or TRBV12-4; D call uncertain. This CDR3 is built from 13 residues. With 3 bases removed from V and 2 bases from J, the gap between germline ends came to 7 bases.

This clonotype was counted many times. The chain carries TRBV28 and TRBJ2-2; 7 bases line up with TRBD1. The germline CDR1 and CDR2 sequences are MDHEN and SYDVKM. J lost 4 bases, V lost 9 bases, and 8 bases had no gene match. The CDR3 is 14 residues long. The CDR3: CASYGTASTGELFF. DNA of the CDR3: TGTGCCAGTTATGGGACAGCCTCCACCGGGGAGCTGTTTTTT.

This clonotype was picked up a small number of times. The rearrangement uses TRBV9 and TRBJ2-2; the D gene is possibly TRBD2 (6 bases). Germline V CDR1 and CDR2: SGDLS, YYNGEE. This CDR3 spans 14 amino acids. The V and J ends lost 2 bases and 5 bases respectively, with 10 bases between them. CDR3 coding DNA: TGTGCCAGCAGCGTGGGGGGAAGTACCGGGGAGCTGTTTTTT. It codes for CASSVGGSTGELFF.

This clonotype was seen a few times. CDR3 in DNA: TGTGCCAGCAGCCCTGGGACTAGCGGAGTCGGAGATACGCAGTATTTT. It translates to CASSPGTSGVGDTQYF. The chain has TRBV9 and TRBJ2-3; TRBD2 matches at 11 bases. V trimming: 4 bases; J trimming: 5 bases; junction bases outside the gene matches: 9. The CDR3 runs 16 residues. Germline V CDR1 and CDR2: SGDLS, YYNGEE.

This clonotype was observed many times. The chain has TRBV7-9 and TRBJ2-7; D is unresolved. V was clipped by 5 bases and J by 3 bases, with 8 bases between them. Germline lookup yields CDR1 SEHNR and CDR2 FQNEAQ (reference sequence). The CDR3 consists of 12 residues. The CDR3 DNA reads TGTGCCAGCAGCCAAACGTACTACGAGCAGTACTTC. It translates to CASSQTYYEQYF.

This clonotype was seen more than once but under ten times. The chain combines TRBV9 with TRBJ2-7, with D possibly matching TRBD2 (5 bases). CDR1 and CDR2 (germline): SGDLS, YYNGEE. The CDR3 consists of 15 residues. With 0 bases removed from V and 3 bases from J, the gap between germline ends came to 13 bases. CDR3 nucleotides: TGTGCCAGCAGCGTAGACCCCCCCGGGGACTACGAGCAGTACTTC. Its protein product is CASSVDPPGDYEQYF.

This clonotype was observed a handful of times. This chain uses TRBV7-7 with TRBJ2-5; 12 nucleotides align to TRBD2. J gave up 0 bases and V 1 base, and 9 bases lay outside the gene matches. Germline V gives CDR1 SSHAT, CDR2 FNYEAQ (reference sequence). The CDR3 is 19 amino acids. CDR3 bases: TGTGCCAGCAGCTTAGGTGGGGGACTAGCGGGCATCTACCAAGAGACCCAGTACTTC. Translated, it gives CASSLGGGLAGIYQETQYF.

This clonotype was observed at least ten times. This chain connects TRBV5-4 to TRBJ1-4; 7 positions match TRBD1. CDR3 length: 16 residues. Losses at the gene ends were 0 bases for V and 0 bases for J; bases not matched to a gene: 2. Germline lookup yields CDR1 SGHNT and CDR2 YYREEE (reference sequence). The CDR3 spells CASSLGTGATNEKLFF. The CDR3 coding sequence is TGTGCCAGCAGCTTGGGGACAGGAGCAACTAATGAAAAACTGTTTTTT.

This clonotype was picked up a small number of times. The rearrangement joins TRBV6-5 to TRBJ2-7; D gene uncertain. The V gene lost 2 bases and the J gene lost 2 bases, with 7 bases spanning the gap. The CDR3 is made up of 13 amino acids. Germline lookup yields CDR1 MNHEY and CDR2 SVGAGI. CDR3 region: CASSYGSTYEQYF. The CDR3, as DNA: TGTGCCAGCAGTTACGGCAGTACCTACGAGCAGTACTTC.

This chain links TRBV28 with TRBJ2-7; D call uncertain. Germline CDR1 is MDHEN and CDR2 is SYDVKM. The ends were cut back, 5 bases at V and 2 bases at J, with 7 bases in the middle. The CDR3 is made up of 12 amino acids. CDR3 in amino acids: CASSPYAYEQYF. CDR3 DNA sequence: TGTGCCAGCAGTCCATACGCCTACGAGCAGTACTTC.

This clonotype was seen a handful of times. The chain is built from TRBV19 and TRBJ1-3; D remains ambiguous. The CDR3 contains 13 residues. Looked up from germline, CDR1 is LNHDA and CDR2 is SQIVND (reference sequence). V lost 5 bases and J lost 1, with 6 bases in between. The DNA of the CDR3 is TGTGCCAGTAGTGTTTCTTCTGGAAACACCATATATTTT. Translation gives CASSVSSGNTIYF.

The CDR3 DNA sequence: TGTGCCAGTACCCCAGACCCGTTGGGCGGGGAGCTGTTTTTT. Translated: CASTPDPLGGELFF. This chain connects TRBV19 to TRBJ2-2; no firm D call. Trimming removed 7 bases at V and 7 bases at J, with 16 bases between. The CDR3 runs to 14 residues. Germline CDR1 reads LNHDA; CDR2 reads SQIVND (reference sequence).

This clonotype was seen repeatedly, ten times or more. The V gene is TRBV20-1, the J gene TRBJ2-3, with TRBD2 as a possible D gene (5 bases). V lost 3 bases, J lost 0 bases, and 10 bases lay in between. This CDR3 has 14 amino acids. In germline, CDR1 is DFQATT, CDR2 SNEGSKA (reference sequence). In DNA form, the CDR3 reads TGCAGTGCTAGTGCGCGGACTAGCACAGATACGCAGTATTTT. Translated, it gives CSASARTSTDTQYF.

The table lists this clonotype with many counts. CDR3 in DNA: TGTGCCAGCAGCCAATCCGGGACTATGAACACCGGGGAGCTGTTTTTT. Translation: CASSQSGTMNTGELFF. V is TRBV3-1 and J is TRBJ2-2; 7 bases fit TRBD2. Germline V gives CDR1 LGHDT, CDR2 YNNKEL (reference sequence). The CDR3 has 16 amino acids. V shed 2 bases and J 1 base; nucleotides not matched to a gene: 4.

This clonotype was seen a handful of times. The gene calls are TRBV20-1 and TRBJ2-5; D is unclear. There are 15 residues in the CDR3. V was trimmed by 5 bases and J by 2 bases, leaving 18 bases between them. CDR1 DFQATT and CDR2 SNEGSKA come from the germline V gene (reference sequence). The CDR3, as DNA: TGCAGTGCTCCCCCGTATGAAGCACCTCAAGAGACCCAGTACTTC. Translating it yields CSAPPYEAPQETQYF.

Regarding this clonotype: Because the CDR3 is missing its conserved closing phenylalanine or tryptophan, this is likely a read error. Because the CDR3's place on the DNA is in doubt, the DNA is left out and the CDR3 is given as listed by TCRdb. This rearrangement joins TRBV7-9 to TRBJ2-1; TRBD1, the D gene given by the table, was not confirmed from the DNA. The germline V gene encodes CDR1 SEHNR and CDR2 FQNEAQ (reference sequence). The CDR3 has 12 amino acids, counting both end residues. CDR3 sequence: CASSFFEQGISI.

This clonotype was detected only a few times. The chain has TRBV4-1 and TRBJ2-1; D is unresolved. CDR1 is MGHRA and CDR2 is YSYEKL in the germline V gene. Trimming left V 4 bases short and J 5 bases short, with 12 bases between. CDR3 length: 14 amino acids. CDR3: CASSLGSRNNEQFF. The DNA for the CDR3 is TGCGCCAGCAGCCTAGGGTCTAGGAACAATGAGCAGTTCTTC.

DNA for the CDR3: TGTGCCAGCAGCCCATCGGAGAACCTCCAAGAGACCCAGTACTTC. It codes for CASSPSENLQETQYF. V gene TRBV7-8 combines with J gene TRBJ2-5; D ambiguous. The CDR3 is 15 amino acids. The V end was cut by 5 bases, the J end by 1 base, with 14 bases between. Per germline, CDR1 SGHVS and CDR2 FQNEAQ.

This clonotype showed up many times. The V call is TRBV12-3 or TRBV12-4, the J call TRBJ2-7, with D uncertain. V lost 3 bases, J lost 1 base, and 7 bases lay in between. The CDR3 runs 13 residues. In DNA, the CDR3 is TGTGCCAGCAGTTTTCTGGGGTCCTACGAGCAGTACTTC. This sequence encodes CASSFLGSYEQYF.

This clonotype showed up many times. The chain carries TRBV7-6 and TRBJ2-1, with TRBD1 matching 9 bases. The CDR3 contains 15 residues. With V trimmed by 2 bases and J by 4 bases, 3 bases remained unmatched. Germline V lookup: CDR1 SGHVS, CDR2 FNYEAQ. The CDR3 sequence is CASSLTGTGYNEQFF. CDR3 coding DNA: TGTGCCAGCAGCTTAACCGGGACAGGGTACAATGAGCAGTTCTTC.

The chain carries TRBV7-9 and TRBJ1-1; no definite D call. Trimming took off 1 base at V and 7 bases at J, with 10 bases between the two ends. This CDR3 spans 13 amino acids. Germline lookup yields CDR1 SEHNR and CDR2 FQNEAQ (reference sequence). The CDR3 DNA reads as TGTGCCAGCAGCTTAGGCGCACAGCTTGAAGCTTTCTTT. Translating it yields CASSLGAQLEAFF.

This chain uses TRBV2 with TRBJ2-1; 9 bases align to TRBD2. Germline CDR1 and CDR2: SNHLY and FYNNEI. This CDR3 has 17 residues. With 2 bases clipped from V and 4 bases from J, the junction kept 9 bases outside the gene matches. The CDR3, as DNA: TGTGCCAGCAGTGAAAAAGAAGCGGGAGGCCCGTACAATGAGCAGTTCTTC. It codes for CASSEKEAGGPYNEQFF.

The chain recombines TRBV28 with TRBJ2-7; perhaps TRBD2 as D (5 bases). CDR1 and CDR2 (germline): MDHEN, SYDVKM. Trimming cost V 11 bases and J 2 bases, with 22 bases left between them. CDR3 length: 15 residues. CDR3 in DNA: TGTGCCCCCCCCCGCGGGCTCCCTTGGACCTACGAGCAGTACGTC. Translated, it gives CAPPRGLPWTYEQYV.